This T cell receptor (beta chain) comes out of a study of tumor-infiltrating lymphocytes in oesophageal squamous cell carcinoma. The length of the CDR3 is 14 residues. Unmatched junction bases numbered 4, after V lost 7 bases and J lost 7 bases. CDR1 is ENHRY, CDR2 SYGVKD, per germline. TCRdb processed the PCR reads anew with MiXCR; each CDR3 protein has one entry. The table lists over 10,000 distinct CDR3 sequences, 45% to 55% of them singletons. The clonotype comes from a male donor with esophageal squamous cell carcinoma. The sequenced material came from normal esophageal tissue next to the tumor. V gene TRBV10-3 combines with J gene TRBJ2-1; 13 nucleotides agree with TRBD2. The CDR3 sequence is CAIKQTSGRNEQFF. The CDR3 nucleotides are TGTGCCATCAAACAGACTAGCGGGAGGAATGAGCAGTTCTTC.